The 15 T cell receptor beta chains below come from one sample, sequenced in a study of T-cell memory formation after mild COVID-19. TCRdb re-called the 5' RACE reads with MiXCR, one entry per CDR3 protein. Of 200,000 or so distinct CDR3 sequences listed, 9.5% to 10% are singletons. The sample was PBMCs or a T cell subset sorted from them (not recorded which). These receptor sequences come from a man aged 18 to 35 who had mild COVID-19 (a few samples of this study predate the infection). Cell type and time point are not known.

This clonotype was observed a few times. This chain connects TRBV12-3 or TRBV12-4 to TRBJ2-5; a possible D gene is TRBD2 (5 bases). This CDR3 has 13 residues. V lost 7 bases to trimming and J lost 5 bases, with 14 bases between them. The CDR3 loop reads CASTSLAGETQYF. The CDR3 region has the DNA TGTGCCAGCACCTCCCTAGCCGGCGAGACCCAGTACTTC.

J is TRBJ1-2 and V is TRBV5-1, with TRBD1 as a possible D gene (5 bases). V lost 0 bases to trimming and J lost 4 bases, with 7 bases between them. The CDR3 sequence is 13 residues long. Germline-derived CDR1 and CDR2 are SGHRS and YFSETQ. CDR3 DNA: TGCGCCAGCAGCTTGGACAGGTCCTATGGCTACACCTTC. The encoded protein is CASSLDRSYGYTF.

This clonotype has just a few counts. The J gene is TRBJ1-1, the V gene TRBV6-2 or TRBV6-3; the D is unclear. Germline V gives CDR1 MNHEY, CDR2 SVGEGT. V was trimmed by 7 bases and J by 3 bases, leaving 12 bases between them. The CDR3 runs 13 residues. The CDR3 is CASTERQDTEAFF. CDR3 DNA sequence: TGTGCCAGCACAGAGCGACAAGACACTGAAGCTTTCTTT.

This clonotype has only a few counts. The CDR3 DNA reads as TGCGCCAGCAGCCAGGACAGGGGTTGGGATACGCAGTATTTT. Translating it yields CASSQDRGWDTQYF. The V gene is TRBV5-1, the J gene TRBJ2-3; 9 bases line up with TRBD1. CDR1 is SGHRS and CDR2 is YFSETQ in the germline V gene. The CDR3 has 14 residues. After removal of 4 bases from V and 6 bases from J, the junction contained 6 bases not matched to a gene.

This chain links TRBV4-3 with TRBJ2-7; 7 bases line up with TRBD1. Looked up from germline, CDR1 is LGHNA and CDR2 is YSLEER. Trimming at V came to 6 bases and at J to 6 bases, leaving 11 bases not matched to a gene. This CDR3 spans 14 amino acids. CDR3 protein: CASSPTGNSFEQYF. Here the CDR3 DNA reads TGCGCCAGCAGTCCGACAGGGAACTCGTTCGAGCAGTACTTC.

This clonotype was counted a few times. The chain has TRBV5-6 and TRBJ2-1; no reliable D call. The germline V gene encodes CDR1 SGHDT and CDR2 YYEEEE. V was clipped by 0 bases and J by 12 bases, with 13 bases between them. The CDR3 contains 13 residues. CDR3 nucleotide sequence: TGTGCCAGCAGCTTGGTAGGAACCAGTGGGCAGTTCTTC. This codes for CASSLVGTSGQFF.

This clonotype was observed at least ten times. V is TRBV12-3 or TRBV12-4 and J is TRBJ1-2; D gene unclear. CDR3 length equals 13 residues. V was pared by 2 bases and J by 4 bases, with 8 bases between. CDR3 bases: TGTGCCAGCAGTTTAAACGGGCTCTATGGCTACACCTTC. The encoded protein is CASSLNGLYGYTF.

The V gene is TRBV30, the J gene TRBJ1-5; weak D call: TRBD1 (5 bases). Germline loops: CDR1 GTSNPN, CDR2 SVGIG (reference sequence). Trimming removed 3 bases from V and 7 bases from J, with 10 bases in between. This CDR3 contains 12 residues. The CDR3 loop is CAWRTGVQPQHF. In nucleotides, the CDR3 is TGTGCCTGGAGAACAGGTGTCCAGCCCCAGCATTTT. Full variable domain (remainder filled in from reference TRBV30 and TRBJ1-5): SQTIHQWPATLVQPVGSPLSLECTVEGTSNPNLYWYRQAAGRGLQLLFYSVGIGQISSEVPQNLSASRPQDRQFILSSKKLLLSDSGFYLCAWRTGVQPQHFGDGTRLSIL.

This clonotype appeared many times. V is TRBV20-1 and J is TRBJ2-3; D unresolved. Trimming left V 2 bases short and J 2 bases short, with 11 bases between. The germline V gene has CDR1 DFQATT and CDR2 SNEGSKA (reference sequence). The CDR3 spans 14 residues. DNA of the CDR3: TGCAGTGCTAGAATCGGGTCAGCCACAGATACGCAGTATTTT. It yields the protein CSARIGSATDTQYF.

The chain is built from TRBV7-6 and TRBJ2-3; a weak D match, TRBD2 (7 bases). CDR1 is SGHVS, CDR2 FNYEAQ, per germline. V dropped 2 bases and J dropped 3 bases, with 15 bases sitting between them. The CDR3 is 16 residues long. CDR3 coding DNA: TGTGCCAGCAGCTTACAAGGGGGGGTGATGACAGATACGCAGTATTTT. As protein: CASSLQGGVMTDTQYF.

CDR3 region: CASSRVNEKLFF. The CDR3 region has the DNA TGTGCCAGCAGCCGGGTTAATGAAAAACTGTTTTTT. The chain is built from TRBV7-2 and TRBJ1-4; D gene uncertain. With 5 bases removed from V and 4 bases from J, the gap between germline ends came to 5 bases. The CDR3 covers 12 residues. Germline assignment: CDR1 SGHTA and CDR2 FQGNSA.

This clonotype was seen a few times. The chain couples TRBV6-5 to TRBJ2-2, with D uncertain. Germline CDR1 and CDR2: MNHEY and SVGAGI. The germline V and J ends were trimmed by 4 bases and 5 bases, with 14 bases remaining between them. This CDR3 is 15 amino acids long. In nucleotides, the CDR3 is TGTGCCAGCAGTTCAAATCCGGACCCAACCGGGGAGCTGTTTTTT. Protein sequence: CASSSNPDPTGELFF.

In its sample, this clonotype was seen a few times. The chain has TRBV12-3 or TRBV12-4 and TRBJ1-2; the match to TRBD1 covers 9 bases. The ends lost 3 bases at V and 4 bases at J; junction bases unmatched: 9. The CDR3 contains 16 residues. This chain's CDR3 is CASSFKVGQGTYGYTF. The CDR3 coding sequence is TGTGCCAGCAGTTTTAAAGTAGGACAGGGGACCTATGGCTACACCTTC.

This clonotype was observed at least ten times. The V call is TRBV6-5, the J call TRBJ2-1; 7 positions agree with TRBD1. V lost 5 bases to trimming and J lost 7 bases; unmatched junction nucleotides: 8. CDR1 and CDR2 (germline): MNHEY, SVGAGI. This CDR3 has 14 residues. The CDR3 bases are TGTGCCAGCAGTCGACAGGGATCTACGAATGAGCAGTTCTTC. Translation: CASSRQGSTNEQFF.

Many counts were recorded for this clonotype. The chain uses TRBV6-6 and TRBJ2-7; TRBD1 is a possible D gene (5 bases). The CDR3 covers 13 residues. Germline lookup yields CDR1 MNHNY and CDR2 SVGAGI (reference sequence). Trimming pared 6 bases from V and 2 bases from J, leaving 11 bases between. CDR3 sequence: CASRGHETYEQYV. The CDR3 DNA follows: TGTGCCAGCAGAGGACACGAAACCTACGAGCAGTACGTC.